This TCR beta chain appears in the sequencing data of a study of CD8+ T cells in alopecia areata. Extracted RNA was reverse transcribed, and the resulting cDNA served as sequencing template. Measured with immunoSEQ multiplex PCR; TCRdb has only the in-frame clones, and not every one. The table shows 150,000 to 200,000 clones, with over 50% occurring only once. The CDR3 has 17 residues. V lost 0 bases and J lost 4; bases outside the gene matches: 8. The V gene's germline CDR1 is SGDLS and CDR2 YYNGEE. This sequence was found in a human donor with alopecia areata. The chain has TRBV9 and TRBJ2-5, with 11 positions matching TRBD2. The sample in question was CD4+ T cells sorted from blood, obtained at week 0. The CDR3 coding sequence is TGTGCCAGCAGCGTAGCGGGTAGCGGGGGGGCCACAGAGACCCAGTACTTC. It codes for CASSVAGSGGATETQYF.